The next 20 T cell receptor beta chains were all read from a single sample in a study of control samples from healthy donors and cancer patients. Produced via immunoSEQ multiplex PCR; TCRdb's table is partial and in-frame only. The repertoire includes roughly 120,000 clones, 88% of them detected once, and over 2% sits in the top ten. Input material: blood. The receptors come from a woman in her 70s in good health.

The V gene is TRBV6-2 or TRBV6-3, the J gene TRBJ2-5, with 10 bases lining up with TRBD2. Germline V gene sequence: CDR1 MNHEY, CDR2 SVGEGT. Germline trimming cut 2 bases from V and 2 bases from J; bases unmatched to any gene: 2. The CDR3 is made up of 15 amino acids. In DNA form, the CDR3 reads TGTGCCAGCAGTTACGTAGCGGGGGGACAAGAGACCCAGTACTTC. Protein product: CASSYVAGGQETQYF.

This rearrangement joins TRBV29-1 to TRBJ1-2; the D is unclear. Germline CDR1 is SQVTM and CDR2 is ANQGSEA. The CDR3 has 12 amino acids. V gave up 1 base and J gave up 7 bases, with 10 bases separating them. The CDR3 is CSVEGEGSGYTF. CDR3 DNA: TGCAGCGTTGAAGGGGAAGGGTCTGGCTACACCTTC.

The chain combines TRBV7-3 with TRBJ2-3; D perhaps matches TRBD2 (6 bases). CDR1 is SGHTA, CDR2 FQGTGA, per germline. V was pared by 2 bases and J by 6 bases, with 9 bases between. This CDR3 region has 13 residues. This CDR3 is CASSLRLEDTQYF. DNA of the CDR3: TGTGCCAGCAGCTTACGACTAGAGGATACGCAGTATTTT.

This CDR3 is CASSLKGQASTNEKLFF. CDR3 coding DNA: TGTGCCAGCAGCTTAAAGGGACAGGCTTCAACTAATGAAAAACTGTTTTTT. This rearrangement joins TRBV7-6 to TRBJ1-4, with 8 bases lining up with TRBD1. V trimming: 2 bases; J trimming: 0 bases; junction bases outside the gene matches: 5. The CDR3 consists of 17 residues. CDR1 is SGHVS and CDR2 is FNYEAQ in the germline V gene.

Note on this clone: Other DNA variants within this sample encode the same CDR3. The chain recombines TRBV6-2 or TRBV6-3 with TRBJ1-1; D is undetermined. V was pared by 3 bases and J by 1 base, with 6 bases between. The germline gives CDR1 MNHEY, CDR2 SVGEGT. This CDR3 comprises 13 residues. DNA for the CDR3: TGTGCCAGCAGTTATCGGGGGAACACTGAAGCTTTCTTT. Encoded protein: CASSYRGNTEAFF.

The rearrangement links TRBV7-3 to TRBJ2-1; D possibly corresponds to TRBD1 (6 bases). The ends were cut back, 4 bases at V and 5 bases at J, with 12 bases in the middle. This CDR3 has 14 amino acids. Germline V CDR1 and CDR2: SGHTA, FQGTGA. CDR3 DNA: TGTGCCAGCAGCTCCATGGGACACCACAATGAGCAGTTCTTC. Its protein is CASSSMGHHNEQFF. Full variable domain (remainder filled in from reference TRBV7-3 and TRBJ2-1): GAGVSQTPSNKVTEKGKYVELRCDPISGHTALYWYRQSLGQGPEFLIYFQGTGAADDSGLPNDRFFAVRPEGSVSTLKIQRTERGDSAVYLCASSSMGHHNEQFFGPGTRLTVL.

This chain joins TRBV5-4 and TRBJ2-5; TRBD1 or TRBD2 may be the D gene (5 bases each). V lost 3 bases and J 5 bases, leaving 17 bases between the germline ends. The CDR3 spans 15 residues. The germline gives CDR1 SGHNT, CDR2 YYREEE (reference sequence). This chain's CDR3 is CASSSKTAEAETQYF. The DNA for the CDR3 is TGTGCCAGCAGCTCAAAGACAGCGGAGGCGGAGACCCAGTACTTC.

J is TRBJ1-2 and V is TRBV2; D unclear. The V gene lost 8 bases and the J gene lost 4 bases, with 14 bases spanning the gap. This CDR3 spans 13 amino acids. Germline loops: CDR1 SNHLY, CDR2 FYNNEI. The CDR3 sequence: CASRTEGAYGYTF. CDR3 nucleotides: TGTGCCAGCCGTACTGAGGGCGCCTATGGCTACACCTTC.

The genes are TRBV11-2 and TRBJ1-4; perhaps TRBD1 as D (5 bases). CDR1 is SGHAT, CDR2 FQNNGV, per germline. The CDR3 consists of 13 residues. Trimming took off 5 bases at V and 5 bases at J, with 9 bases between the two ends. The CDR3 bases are TGTGCCAGCAGCCGGTCAGGGAATGAAAAACTGTTTTTT. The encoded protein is CASSRSGNEKLFF.

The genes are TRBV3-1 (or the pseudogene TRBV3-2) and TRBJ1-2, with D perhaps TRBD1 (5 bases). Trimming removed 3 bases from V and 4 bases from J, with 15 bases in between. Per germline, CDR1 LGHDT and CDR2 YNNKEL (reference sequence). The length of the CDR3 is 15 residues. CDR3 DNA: TGTGCCAGCAGCCAGGGTAGGGCCAGGGCCTATGGCTACACCTTC. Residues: CASSQGRARAYGYTF.

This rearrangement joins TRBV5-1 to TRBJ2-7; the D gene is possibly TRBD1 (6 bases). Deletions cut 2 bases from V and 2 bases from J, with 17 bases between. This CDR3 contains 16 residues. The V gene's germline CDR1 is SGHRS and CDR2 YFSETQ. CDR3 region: CASSLIPGELTYEQYF. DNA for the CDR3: TGCGCCAGCAGCTTAATCCCAGGGGAGCTAACCTACGAGCAGTACTTC.

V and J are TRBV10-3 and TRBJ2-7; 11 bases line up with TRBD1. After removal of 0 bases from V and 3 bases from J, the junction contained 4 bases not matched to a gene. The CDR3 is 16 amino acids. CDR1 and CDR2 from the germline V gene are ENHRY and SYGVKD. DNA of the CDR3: TGTGCCATCAGTGAGTCTAGGGGACAGGGGGTCTACGAGCAGTACTTC. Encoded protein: CAISESRGQGVYEQYF.

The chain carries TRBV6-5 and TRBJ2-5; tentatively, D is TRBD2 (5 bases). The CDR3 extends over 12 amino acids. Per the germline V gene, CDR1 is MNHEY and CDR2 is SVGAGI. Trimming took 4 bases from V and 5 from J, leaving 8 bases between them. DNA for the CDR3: TGTGCCAGCAGTTCCCCGGGGGAGACCCAGTACTTC. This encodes CASSSPGETQYF.

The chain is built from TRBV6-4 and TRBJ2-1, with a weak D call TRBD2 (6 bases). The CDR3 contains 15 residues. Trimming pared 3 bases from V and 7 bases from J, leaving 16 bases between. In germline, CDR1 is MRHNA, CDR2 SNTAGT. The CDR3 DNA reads TGTGCCAGCAGTGAGGGAGCGGGCCTACATAATGAGCAGTTCTTC. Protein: CASSEGAGLHNEQFF.

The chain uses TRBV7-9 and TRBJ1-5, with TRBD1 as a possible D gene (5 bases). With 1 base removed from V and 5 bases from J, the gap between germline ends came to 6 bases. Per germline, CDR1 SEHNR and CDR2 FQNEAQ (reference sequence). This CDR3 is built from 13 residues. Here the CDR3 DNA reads TGTGCCAGCAGCTTAGAAGGGGATCAGCCCCAGCATTTT. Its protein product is CASSLEGDQPQHF. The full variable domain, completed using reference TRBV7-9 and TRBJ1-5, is DTGVSQNPRHKITKRGQNVTFRCDPISEHNRLYWYRQTLGQGPEFLTYFQNEAQLEKSRLLSDRFSAERPKGSFSTLEIQRTEQGDSAMYLCASSLEGDQPQHFGDGTRLSIL.

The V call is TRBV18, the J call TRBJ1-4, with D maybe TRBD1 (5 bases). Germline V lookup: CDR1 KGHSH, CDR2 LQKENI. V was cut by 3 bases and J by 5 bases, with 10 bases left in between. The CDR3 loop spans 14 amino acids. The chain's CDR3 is CASSPGDSNEKLFF. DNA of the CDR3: TGTGCCAGCTCACCGGGCGACAGCAATGAAAAACTGTTTTTT. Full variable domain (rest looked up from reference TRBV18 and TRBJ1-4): NAGVMQNPRHLVRRRGQEARLRCSPMKGHSHVYWYRQLPEEGLKFMVYLQKENIIDESGMPKERFSAEFPKEGPSILRIQQVVRGDSAAYFCASSPGDSNEKLFFGSGTQLSVL.

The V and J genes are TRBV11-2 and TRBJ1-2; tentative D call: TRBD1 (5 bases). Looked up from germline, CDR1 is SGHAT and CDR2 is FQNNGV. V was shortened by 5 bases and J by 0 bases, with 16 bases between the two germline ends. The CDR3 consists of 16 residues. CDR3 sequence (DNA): TGTGCCAGCAGCGAATGGGCAGGGCGAGCTAACTATGGCTACACCTTC. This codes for CASSEWAGRANYGYTF.

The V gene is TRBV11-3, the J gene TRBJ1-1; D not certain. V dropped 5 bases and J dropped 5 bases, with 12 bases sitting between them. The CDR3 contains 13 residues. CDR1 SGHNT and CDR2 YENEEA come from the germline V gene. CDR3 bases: TGTGCCAGCAGCGAGCGACGGGCGACTGAAGCTTTCTTT. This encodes CASSERRATEAFF.

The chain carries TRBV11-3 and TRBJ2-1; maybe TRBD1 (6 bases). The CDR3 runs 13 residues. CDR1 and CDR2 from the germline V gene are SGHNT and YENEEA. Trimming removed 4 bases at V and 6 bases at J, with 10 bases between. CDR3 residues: CASSSGQLNEQFF. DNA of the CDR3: TGTGCCAGCAGCTCAGGACAGCTCAATGAGCAGTTCTTC.

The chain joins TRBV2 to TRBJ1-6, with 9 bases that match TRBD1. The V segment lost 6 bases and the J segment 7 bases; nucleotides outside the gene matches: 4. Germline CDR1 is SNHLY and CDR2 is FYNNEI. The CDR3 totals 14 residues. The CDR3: CASSGTGNNSPLHF. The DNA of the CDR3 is TGTGCCAGCAGCGGGACAGGGAACAATTCACCCCTCCACTTT.